The 20 T cell receptor beta chains below come from one sample, sequenced in a study of cytomegalovirus exposure and HLA in healthy donors (dated by TCRdb to about 2017). Library generation was performed with the immunoSEQ multiplex PCR assay. TCRdb limited this immuneACCESS table to in-frame rearrangements with V and J called. A share of clones is missing; checked studies link under half to unresolved V genes, and the rest is unexplained. For this sample the table gives roughly 130,000 clones, of which about nine tenths were detected only once. The ten largest clones take up 1.4% of the sample. The specimen was PBMCs. Receptors were obtained from a man younger than 40 in good health and CMV-seronegative.

The chain uses TRBV27 and TRBJ2-7; TRBD2 matches at 8 bases. The CDR3 covers 14 residues. The germline CDR1 and CDR2 sequences are MNHEY and SMNVEV (reference sequence). With 6 bases clipped from V and 3 bases from J, the junction kept 7 bases outside the gene matches. The CDR3 here is CASSHFGGDYEQYF. The CDR3 DNA is TGTGCCAGCAGCCACTTCGGGGGGGACTACGAGCAGTACTTC.

The V and J genes are TRBV7-8 and TRBJ2-1, with D perhaps matching TRBD1 (5 bases). The CDR3 consists of 16 residues. Deletions cut 2 bases from V and 0 bases from J, with 11 bases between. Germline-derived CDR1 and CDR2 are SGHVS and FQNEAQ. The CDR3 nucleotides are TGTGCCAGCAGCTTACGAGACAGTAGCTCCTACAATGAGCAGTTCTTC. It encodes CASSLRDSSSYNEQFF.

The gene calls are TRBV4-3 and TRBJ1-4; no definite D call. CDR1 and CDR2 from the germline V gene are LGHNA and YSLEER. Trimming shortened V by 0 bases and J by 8 bases, and 16 bases separated the two germline ends. CDR3 length: 16 amino acids. The CDR3 loop is CASSQDSRQAGEKLFF. CDR3 coding DNA: TGCGCCAGCAGCCAAGATTCGAGACAAGCAGGCGAAAAACTGTTTTTT.

The chain recombines TRBV7-4 with TRBJ2-2; 8 nucleotides line up with TRBD1. The V segment lost 5 bases and the J segment 2 bases; nucleotides outside the gene matches: 13. The CDR3 sequence is 18 residues long. Germline V gene data show CDR1 as SGHVT and CDR2 as SQSDAQ. CDR3 loop: CASSPGPLDRVNTGELFF. The CDR3 DNA reads TGTGCCAGCAGCCCAGGCCCTTTGGACAGGGTAAACACCGGGGAGCTGTTTTTT.

The chain employs TRBV7-9 and TRBJ1-1, with D possibly matching TRBD1 (6 bases). The CDR3 length is 12 residues. Germline loops: CDR1 SEHNR, CDR2 FQNEAQ (reference sequence). V lost 3 bases and J 8 bases, leaving 10 bases between the germline ends. The CDR3 sequence is CASSFQGREAFF. DNA of the CDR3: TGTGCCAGCAGCTTCCAGGGGAGAGAAGCTTTCTTT. The whole variable domain, remainder taken from reference TRBV7-9 and TRBJ1-1, is DTGVSQNPRHKITKRGQNVTFRCDPISEHNRLYWYRQTLGQGPEFLTYFQNEAQLEKSRLLSDRFSAERPKGSFSTLEIQRTEQGDSAMYLCASSFQGREAFFGQGTRLTVV.

V and J are TRBV15 and TRBJ2-7; 9 nucleotides agree with TRBD2. Unmatched junction bases numbered 6, after V lost 8 bases and J lost 1 base. The germline V gene has CDR1 LNHNV and CDR2 YYDKDF (reference sequence). The CDR3 extends over 14 amino acids. Here the CDR3 DNA reads TGTGCCACCCGCGGGGGGGGGAAATCCTACGAGCAGTACTTC. This codes for CATRGGGKSYEQYF.

The chain uses TRBV19 and TRBJ2-2; 10 bases agree with TRBD2. The CDR3 covers 16 residues. The V gene end was trimmed by 5 bases and the J gene end by 6 bases; junction bases not matched to a gene: 9. Germline V gene sequence: CDR1 LNHDA, CDR2 SQIVND (reference sequence). CDR3 coding DNA: TGTGCCAGTAGTGGGGCTAGCGGGAGAATATCCGGGGAGCTGTTTTTT. It encodes CASSGASGRISGELFF.

The V gene is TRBV30, the J gene TRBJ1-5; D is possibly TRBD1 (5 bases). V lost 2 bases to trimming and J lost 3 bases, with 8 bases between them. The germline gives CDR1 GTSNPN, CDR2 SVGIG (reference sequence). CDR3 length equals 13 residues. CDR3 loop: CAWSRGSNQPQHF. CDR3 DNA sequence: TGTGCCTGGAGTAGGGGTTCCAATCAGCCCCAGCATTTT.

The chain carries TRBV12-5 and TRBJ1-5; TRBD1 matches at 11 bases. This CDR3 spans 16 amino acids. Trimming took 1 base from V and 7 from J; bases not matched to a gene: 6. From germline, CDR1 is LGHNT and CDR2 FRNRAP. The CDR3 sequence is CASGLERTGGGQPQHF. CDR3 coding DNA: TGTGCTAGTGGTTTGGAAAGGACAGGGGGCGGGCAGCCCCAGCATTTT. The full variable domain, in which reference TRBV12-5 and TRBJ1-5 provide the parts outside the CDR3, is DARVTQTPRHKVTEMGQEVTMRCQPILGHNTVFWYRQTMMQGLELLAYFRNRAPLDDSGMPKDRFSAEMPDATLATLKIQPSEPRDSAVYFCASGLERTGGGQPQHFGDGTRLSIL.

This chain connects TRBV10-2 to TRBJ2-1, with 10 bases fitting TRBD2. V lost 0 bases to trimming and J lost 6 bases; unmatched junction nucleotides: 5. This CDR3 is built from 16 residues. Germline CDR1 WSHSY, CDR2 SAAADI. The CDR3 DNA reads TGCGCCAGCAGTGAGTCTGCAGCGGGAGGGGGCAATGAGCAGTTCTTC. Translated, it gives CASSESAAGGGNEQFF.

V is TRBV6-6 and J is TRBJ1-2; possible D gene TRBD1, 5 bases. CDR3 size: 14 residues. Germline CDR1 is MNHNY and CDR2 is SVGAGI (reference sequence). The V end lost 2 bases, the J end lost 4 bases, and 11 bases lay between the germline ends. For the CDR3, the DNA is TGTGCCAGCAGTTACGCCGACGACAGCTATGGCTACACCTTC. Translating gives CASSYADDSYGYTF.

This sequence joins TRBV5-1 and TRBJ1-2; no clear D gene. CDR3 size: 15 residues. Germline V lookup: CDR1 SGHRS, CDR2 YFSETQ. V lost 5 bases to trimming and J lost 4 bases, with 18 bases between them. CDR3 region: CASSSEEVRAYGYTF. CDR3 in DNA: TGCGCCAGCAGTTCCGAGGAGGTACGGGCCTATGGCTACACCTTC.

The V call is TRBV12-5, the J call TRBJ2-1, with D maybe TRBD2 (6 bases). The CDR3 covers 18 residues. Per the germline V gene, CDR1 is LGHNT and CDR2 is FRNRAP. V lost 6 bases to trimming and J lost 6 bases, with 27 bases between them. CDR3 in amino acids: CASGYSFGGTFHINEQFF. CDR3 nucleotide sequence: TGTGCTAGTGGGTACTCGTTCGGCGGGACCTTCCATATCAATGAGCAGTTCTTC.

The gene calls are TRBV30 and TRBJ2-3, with TRBD2 identical over 9 bases. V gave up 1 base and J gave up 1 base; unmatched junction bases: 6. Germline-derived CDR1 and CDR2 are GTSNPN and SVGIG (reference sequence). The CDR3 loop spans 16 amino acids. The CDR3 protein is CAWSAPLAGGTDTQYF. In nucleotides, the CDR3 is TGTGCCTGGAGTGCCCCTTTAGCGGGAGGCACAGATACGCAGTATTTT.

J is TRBJ2-1 and V is TRBV5-1; 7 bases fit TRBD2. The CDR3 spans 15 residues. Germline trimming cut 0 bases from V and 3 bases from J; bases unmatched to any gene: 3. Germline CDR1 reads SGHRS; CDR2 reads YFSETQ. The CDR3 DNA reads as TGCGCCAGCAGCTTGGACGGCGGGAGCTACAATGAGCAGTTCTTC. It translates to CASSLDGGSYNEQFF.

The J gene is TRBJ1-5, the V gene TRBV27; D gene unclear. The V end was cut by 2 bases, the J end by 4 bases, with 12 bases between. Germline V gives CDR1 MNHEY, CDR2 SMNVEV (reference sequence). The CDR3 spans 15 residues. As DNA, the CDR3 is TGTGCCAGCAGTTTACTCGGGGTAGAAAATCAGCCCCAGCATTTT. Translated: CASSLLGVENQPQHF.

The V gene is TRBV4-3, the J gene TRBJ2-6; D unresolved. Looked up from germline, CDR1 is LGHNA and CDR2 is YSLEER. V shed 0 bases and J shed 4 bases, with 10 bases lying between them. This CDR3 is 16 amino acids long. DNA of the CDR3: TGCGCCAGCAGCCAAGATCCAGGAACAGGGGCCAACGTCCTGACTTTC. It specifies CASSQDPGTGANVLTF.

The chain employs TRBV7-9 and TRBJ1-5; D remains ambiguous. CDR1 and CDR2 (germline): SEHNR, FQNEAQ (reference sequence). V was cut by 1 base and J by 6 bases, with 7 bases left in between. This CDR3 comprises 13 residues. The CDR3 DNA sequence: TGTGCCAGCAGCTTAGTGGCAAGTCAGCCCCAGCATTTT. It specifies CASSLVASQPQHF.

This sequence joins TRBV11-3 and TRBJ2-7; a weak D match, TRBD2 (6 bases). CDR1 is SGHNT and CDR2 is YENEEA in the germline V gene. This CDR3 comprises 14 residues. Trimming removed 6 bases at V and 3 bases at J, with 15 bases between. CDR3 sequence: CASSLTGGGYEQYF. DNA for the CDR3: TGTGCCAGCAGTTTGACCGGGGGAGGCTACGAGCAGTACTTC.

V is TRBV18 and J is TRBJ1-1, with D uncertain. CDR1 and CDR2 (germline): KGHSH, LQKENI. V was clipped by 3 bases and J by 4 bases, with 18 bases between them. This CDR3 is 16 amino acids long. DNA of the CDR3: TGTGCCAGCTCACCCAACCGGGTCGGGGTGGCCACTGAAGCTTTCTTT. This translates into CASSPNRVGVATEAFF. The whole variable domain, remainder taken from reference TRBV18 and TRBJ1-1, is NAGVMQNPRHLVRRRGQEARLRCSPMKGHSHVYWYRQLPEEGLKFMVYLQKENIIDESGMPKERFSAEFPKEGPSILRIQQVVRGDSAAYFCASSPNRVGVATEAFFGQGTRLTVV.